This T cell receptor (beta chain) appears in the sequencing data of a study of T cell changes during pregnancy in multiple sclerosis. The assay was immunoSEQ multiplex PCR, and TCRdb's table has in-frame clones only and misses some. The sample lists 70,000 to 95,000 clones, approximately 94% seen once, with roughly 2.4% in the top ten. V shed 3 bases and J 0 bases; nucleotides not matched to a gene: 5. The germline gives CDR1 SGHVS, CDR2 FQNEAQ. The CDR3 has 16 residues. The clonotype comes from a female donor with multiple sclerosis, enrolled in a pregnancy study. The sample in question was peripheral blood, obtained in the third trimester of pregnancy. V and J are TRBV7-8 and TRBJ2-7; 10 bases fit TRBD2. The CDR3 coding sequence is TGTGCCAGCAGCTTTGGACTAGCGGACCCCTCCTACGAGCAGTACTTC. It is translated as CASSFGLADPSYEQYF.